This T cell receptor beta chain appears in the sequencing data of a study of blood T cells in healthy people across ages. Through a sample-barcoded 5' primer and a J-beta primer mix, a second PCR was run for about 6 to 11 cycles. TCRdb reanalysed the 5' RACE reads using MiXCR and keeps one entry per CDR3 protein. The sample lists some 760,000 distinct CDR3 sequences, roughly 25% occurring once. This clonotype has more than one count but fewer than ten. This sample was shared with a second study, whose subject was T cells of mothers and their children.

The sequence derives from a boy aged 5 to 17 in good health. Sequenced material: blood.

Here the CDR3 DNA reads TGTGCCAGCAGCTTAGGATTTTTGGGCGCGGGGGCCAAAAACATTCAGTACTTC. The encoded protein is CASSLGFLGAGAKNIQYF. The rearrangement uses TRBV13 and TRBJ2-4; the D gene is possibly TRBD2 (6 bases). V dropped 0 bases and J dropped 1 base, with 16 bases sitting between them. CDR3 size: 18 residues. Germline V CDR1 and CDR2: PRHDT, FYEKMQ (reference sequence).